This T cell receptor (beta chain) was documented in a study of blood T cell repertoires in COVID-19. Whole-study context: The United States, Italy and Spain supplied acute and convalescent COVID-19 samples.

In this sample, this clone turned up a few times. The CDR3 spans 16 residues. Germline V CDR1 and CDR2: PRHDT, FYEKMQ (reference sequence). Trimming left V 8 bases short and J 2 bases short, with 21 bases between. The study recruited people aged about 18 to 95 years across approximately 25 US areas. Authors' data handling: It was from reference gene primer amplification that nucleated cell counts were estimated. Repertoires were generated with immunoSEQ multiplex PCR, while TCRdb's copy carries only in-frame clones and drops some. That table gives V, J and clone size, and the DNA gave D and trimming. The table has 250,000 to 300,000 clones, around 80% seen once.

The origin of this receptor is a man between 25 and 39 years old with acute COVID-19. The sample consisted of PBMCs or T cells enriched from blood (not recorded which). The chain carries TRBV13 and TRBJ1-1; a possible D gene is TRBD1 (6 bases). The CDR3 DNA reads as TGTGCCAGCCTAACGAACGGACAGAGAAAAAACACTGAAGCTTTCTTT. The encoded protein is CASLTNGQRKNTEAFF.